These 10 T cell receptor beta chains were all obtained from the same sample, sequenced in a study of CD8+CD57+ T cells in acquired aplastic anemia. Genomic DNA, the template, was used for profiling of the TCR beta VDJ and CDR3. Each CDR3 protein gets one entry after TCRdb re-called the reads with MiXCR. The sample lists 90,000 to 120,000 distinct CDR3 sequences, less than 65% seen once, with roughly 30% in the top ten. Source material: sorted CD4+, CD8+, or CD8+CD57+ T cells (not recorded which) from PBMCs. Every receptor here comes from a human donor in good health, serving as a control.

Ten or more counts support this clonotype. The chain is built from TRBV11-2 and TRBJ2-5, with D perhaps TRBD1 or TRBD2 (5 bases each). The CDR3 extends over 13 amino acids. V was cut by 3 bases and J by 9 bases, with 14 bases left in between. In germline, CDR1 is SGHAT, CDR2 FQNNGV. CDR3 loop: CASSFGAAYPQYF. The CDR3 nucleotides are TGTGCCAGCAGCTTCGGGGCAGCGTATCCCCAGTACTTC.

The rearrangement uses TRBV7-3 and TRBJ2-3; 7 positions match TRBD1. CDR1 and CDR2 (germline): SGHTA, FQGTGA. CDR3 length equals 15 residues. Trimming cost V 5 bases and J 0 bases; bases outside gene matches: 5. This CDR3 reads CASSQDRMSTDTQYF. CDR3 DNA sequence: TGTGCCAGCAGCCAGGACAGGATGAGCACAGATACGCAGTATTTT.

The CDR3 DNA is TGTGCCAGCAGGGCGGGTCTAGACACAGATACGCAGTATTTT. Encoded protein: CASRAGLDTDTQYF. V gene TRBV25-1 combines with J gene TRBJ2-3, with D possibly TRBD2 on 5 matching bases. CDR3 length: 14 residues. Trimming took off 6 bases at V and 2 bases at J, with 12 bases between the two ends. Germline loops: CDR1 MGHDK, CDR2 SYGVNS.

V usage is TRBV24-1 and J usage is TRBJ2-3, with D possibly TRBD2 on 5 matching bases. CDR3 size: 13 residues. Trimming took 7 bases from V and 6 from J, leaving 13 bases between them. Germline V gene lookup returns CDR1 KGHDR and CDR2 SFDVKD. The CDR3 region is CATREDDGDTQYF. CDR3 DNA sequence: TGTGCCACCAGGGAGGATGATGGGGATACGCAGTATTTT.

V and J are TRBV7-6 and TRBJ2-5; D is unresolved. This CDR3 comprises 14 residues. Trimming removed 1 base from V and 2 bases from J, with 8 bases in between. Germline V gene data show CDR1 as SGHVS and CDR2 as FNYEAQ. In DNA form, the CDR3 reads TGTGCCAGCAGCTTAGAGCTCGGTCAAGAGACCCAGTACTTC. This codes for CASSLELGQETQYF.

This clonotype was seen repeatedly, ten times or more. The chain joins TRBV25-1 to TRBJ2-1, with 12 bases aligning to TRBD2. V was clipped by 6 bases and J by 7 bases; unmatched bases: 13. This CDR3 is 17 amino acids long. CDR1 is MGHDK and CDR2 is SYGVNS in the germline V gene. As DNA, the CDR3 is TGTGCCAGCAGACCCCTTTCTAGCGGGGGGGCCAGGAATGAGCAGTTCTTC. As protein: CASRPLSSGGARNEQFF.

The V gene is TRBV19, the J gene TRBJ1-1; no clear D gene. Germline loops: CDR1 LNHDA, CDR2 SQIVND (reference sequence). Trimming pared 3 bases from V and 0 bases from J, leaving 11 bases between. The CDR3 consists of 15 residues. CDR3 nucleotide sequence: TGTGCCAGTAGTATGGGCCCGATGGTGAACACTGAAGCTTTCTTT. Translating it yields CASSMGPMVNTEAFF.

This clonotype was seen at least ten times. The chain joins TRBV30 to TRBJ1-5; 9 bases line up with TRBD1. V gave up 0 bases and J gave up 1 base; unmatched junction bases: 1. Germline V CDR1 and CDR2: GTSNPN, SVGIG (reference sequence). The CDR3 runs to 15 residues. The DNA for the CDR3 is TGTGCCTGGAGTGTGGGGACAGGGAGCAATCAGCCCCAGCATTTT. Protein sequence: CAWSVGTGSNQPQHF.

Only a few counts were recorded for this clonotype. A much larger clone sits a single nucleotide away, making a read error possible. The chain employs TRBV19 and TRBJ1-1; maybe TRBD1 (5 bases). The CDR3 spans 16 residues. Germline CDR1 is LNHDA and CDR2 is SQIVND (reference sequence). Trimming shortened V by 7 bases and J by 1 base, and 19 bases separated the two germline ends. In nucleotides, the CDR3 is TGTGCCAGTAACCGGGGGGGGATTGATTGGAACACTGAAGCTTTCTTT. Translation gives CASNRGGIDWNTEAFF.

This clonotype was observed many times. Its ends do not fully match the called genes, so a read error is possible. The rearrangement joins TRBV19 to TRBJ2-7; D is possibly TRBD1 or TRBD2 (5 bases each). CDR1 LNHDA and CDR2 SQIVND come from the germline V gene (reference sequence). This CDR3 comprises 13 residues. DNA of the CDR3: TGTGCCAGTACCGGGGAAGGGGATCTACGACTGCACTTC. This encodes CASTGEGDLRLHF.